These 30 T cell receptor beta chains share one sample of origin, sequenced in a study of T cell repertoires in cytomegalovirus infection. One entry per CDR3 protein results from TCRdb running MiXCR on the reads. Of 250,000 to 300,000 distinct CDR3 sequences listed, 8% to 9.5% were seen once; the top ten hold over 13%. The sequencing sample was made of PBMCs. The receptors were sampled from a human donor in good health (CMV status not recorded). Some clones in this sample may be carry-over from other donors' samples.

This clonotype was counted at least ten times. The chain joins TRBV7-8 to TRBJ1-2; D gene uncertain. Per germline, CDR1 SGHVS and CDR2 FQNEAQ. This CDR3 spans 15 amino acids. V lost 1 base, J lost 4 bases, and 13 bases lay in between. CDR3 residues: CASSLEGRRPYGYTF. The CDR3 DNA sequence: TGTGCCAGCAGCTTAGAGGGCAGGAGGCCCTATGGCTACACCTTC.

This clonotype occurred many times. The V call is TRBV7-2, the J call TRBJ1-6; unclear D gene. Germline assignment: CDR1 SGHTA and CDR2 FQGNSA. This CDR3 region has 12 residues. Trimming stripped 5 bases from V and 5 bases from J, with 4 bases between. The CDR3 nucleotides are TGTGCCAGCAGCAGTAATAATTCACCCCTCCACTTT. It yields the protein CASSSNNSPLHF.

This clonotype has a handful of counts. CDR3 DNA: TGTGCCAGCAGCCAGTGGGGAGAGACCCAGTACTTC. Translated, it gives CASSQWGETQYF. The rearrangement joins TRBV3-1 to TRBJ2-5; D gene unclear. The CDR3 extends over 12 amino acids. Trimming pared 3 bases from V and 4 bases from J, leaving 6 bases between. From germline, CDR1 is LGHDT and CDR2 YNNKEL (reference sequence).

CDR3 amino acids: CASTLGTGAGYTF. CDR3 sequence (DNA): TGTGCCAGCACCTTAGGGACAGGGGCTGGCTACACCTTC. This chain links TRBV6-2 or TRBV6-3 with TRBJ1-2; 10 nucleotides line up with TRBD1. There are 13 residues in the CDR3. CDR1 is MNHEY and CDR2 is SVGEGT in the germline V gene. V lost 7 bases to trimming and J lost 7 bases; unmatched junction nucleotides: 6.

This clonotype turned up a few times. The V gene is TRBV29-1, the J gene TRBJ2-1; tentatively, D is TRBD2 (6 bases). Per germline, CDR1 SQVTM and CDR2 ANQGSEA. V was pared by 6 bases and J by 4 bases, with 16 bases between. This CDR3 has 14 amino acids. The CDR3 DNA reads TGCAGCGTCCAAAGGTTGGGGAGGTACAATGAGCAGTTCTTC. This sequence encodes CSVQRLGRYNEQFF.

This clonotype appeared many times. The chain carries TRBV20-1 and TRBJ1-2; 8 bases are a match to TRBD1. The CDR3 sequence is 13 residues long. Germline values: CDR1 DFQATT, CDR2 SNEGSKA (reference sequence). With 6 bases clipped from V and 7 bases from J, the junction kept 10 bases outside the gene matches. The CDR3 loop reads CSADTGGWSGYTF. The CDR3 coding sequence is TGCAGTGCCGATACAGGGGGTTGGAGTGGCTACACCTTC.

The rearrangement links TRBV5-1 to TRBJ2-3; no reliable D call. CDR3 length: 13 residues. The V gene's germline CDR1 is SGHRS and CDR2 YFSETQ. The V end lost 0 bases, the J end lost 2 bases, and 4 bases lay between the germline ends. CDR3 nucleotide sequence: TGCGCCAGCAGCTTGGACAACACAGATACGCAGTATTTT. As protein: CASSLDNTDTQYF.

Ten or more counts support this clonotype. The chain employs TRBV5-6 and TRBJ2-2; the D gene is possibly TRBD2 (6 bases). Germline V gene data show CDR1 as SGHDT and CDR2 as YYEEEE. V was cut by 5 bases and J by 0 bases, with 14 bases left in between. The CDR3 is 16 amino acids. CDR3 sequence reads: CASSPPGLTNTGELFF. The CDR3 region has the DNA TGTGCCAGCAGTCCTCCCGGACTAACGAACACCGGGGAGCTGTTTTTT. The full variable domain, its missing parts supplied by reference TRBV5-6 and TRBJ2-2, is DAGVTQSPTHLIKTRGQQVTLRCSPKSGHDTVSWYQQALGQGPQFIFQYYEEEERQRGNFPDRFSGHQFPNYSSELNVNALLLGDSALYLCASSPPGLTNTGELFFGEGSRLTVL.

This clonotype came up many times. The CDR3 bases are TGTGCCAGTCGAGACAGGGGCCGGTACCTTGGGGGCTACACCTTC. It yields the protein CASRDRGRYLGGYTF. This rearrangement joins TRBV7-2 to TRBJ1-2; TRBD1 aligns across 8 bases. The CDR3 has 15 amino acids. CDR1 is SGHTA and CDR2 is FQGNSA in the germline V gene. The trim removed 9 bases at V and 8 bases at J, leaving 17 bases unmatched. The complete variable domain, with remaining parts taken from reference TRBV7-2 and TRBJ1-2, reads GAGVSQSPSNKVTEKGKDVELRCDPISGHTALYWYRQSLGQGLEFLIYFQGNSAPDKSGLPSDRFSAERTGGSVSTLTIQRTQQEDSAVYLCASRDRGRYLGGYTFGSGTRLTVV.

This clonotype was counted ten times or more. The chain is built from TRBV7-2 and TRBJ2-5, with D perhaps assigned TRBD1 or TRBD2 (6 bases each). The CDR3 length is 15 residues. Germline loops: CDR1 SGHTA, CDR2 FQGNSA. The V end was cut by 1 base, the J end by 5 bases, with 14 bases between. Here the CDR3 reads CASSLVGRQGETQYF. Here the CDR3 DNA reads TGTGCCAGCAGCTTAGTGGGGAGGCAGGGGGAGACCCAGTACTTC.

This clonotype was observed at least ten times. The genes are TRBV20-1 and TRBJ1-1, with D unclear. This CDR3 has 14 amino acids. The V end was cut by 3 bases, the J end by 0 bases, with 11 bases between. Germline V gene lookup returns CDR1 DFQATT and CDR2 SNEGSKA (reference sequence). Here the CDR3 DNA reads TGCAGTGCTAGTACCCTAGGAGTGAACACTGAAGCTTTCTTT. It specifies CSASTLGVNTEAFF.

This clonotype was observed many times. V usage is TRBV7-2 and J usage is TRBJ1-6, with 7 bases lining up with TRBD1. The CDR3 totals 15 residues. Germline CDR1 SGHTA, CDR2 FQGNSA. J lost 6 bases, V lost 4 bases, and 6 bases had no gene match. The CDR3 DNA follows: TGTGCCAGCAGCTCCGAGGGGGCGGGTAATTCACCCCTCCACTTT. Translating it yields CASSSEGAGNSPLHF.

The chain employs TRBV12-3 or TRBV12-4 and TRBJ1-1, with TRBD1 identical over 10 bases. This CDR3 comprises 18 residues. The V segment lost 6 bases and the J segment 0 bases; nucleotides outside the gene matches: 13. The CDR3 DNA reads as TGTGCCAGCAGCCCCCTCCCGGGACAGGGGAGTATGAACACTGAAGCTTTCTTT. Encoded protein: CASSPLPGQGSMNTEAFF.

V and J are TRBV9 and TRBJ2-3; D call uncertain. The CDR3 has 12 residues. V was pared by 3 bases and J by 7 bases, with 9 bases between. Germline loops: CDR1 SGDLS, CDR2 YYNGEE. The CDR3 nucleotides read TGTGCCAGCAGCGATCCCCGGAATACGCAGTATTTT. It yields the protein CASSDPRNTQYF. Full variable domain (rest looked up from reference TRBV9 and TRBJ2-3): DSGVTQTPKHLITATGQRVTLRCSPRSGDLSVYWYQQSLDQGLQFLIQYYNGEERAKGNILERFSAQQFPDLHSELNLSSLELGDSALYFCASSDPRNTQYFGPGTRLTVL.

The rearrangement joins TRBV2 to TRBJ2-2; 10 bases match TRBD1. The V gene's germline CDR1 is SNHLY and CDR2 FYNNEI. V was clipped by 6 bases and J by 4 bases; unmatched bases: 5. CDR3 length: 15 residues. The CDR3 bases are TGTGCCAGCAGCGGACAGGGGGGAGGCACCGGGGAGCTGTTTTTT. Protein: CASSGQGGGTGELFF.

The chain joins TRBV19 to TRBJ2-7, with D uncertain. Germline V gene sequence: CDR1 LNHDA, CDR2 SQIVND (reference sequence). The V end was cut by 5 bases, the J end by 0 bases, with 11 bases between. The CDR3 covers 14 residues. CDR3 residues: CASSLGGYSYEQYF. The CDR3 coding sequence is TGTGCCAGTAGTCTGGGCGGATACTCCTACGAGCAGTACTTC.

This clonotype was picked up many times. V usage is TRBV7-2 and J usage is TRBJ2-6, with D hard to call. CDR1 SGHTA and CDR2 FQGNSA come from the germline V gene. V shed 2 bases and J shed 7 bases, with 6 bases lying between them. The CDR3 covers 13 residues. CDR3 in amino acids: CASSLPIANVLTF. Written as DNA, the CDR3 is TGTGCCAGCAGCTTACCCATAGCCAACGTCCTGACTTTC. The entire variable domain, with the rest obtained from reference TRBV7-2 and TRBJ2-6, is as follows: GAGVSQSPSNKVTEKGKDVELRCDPISGHTALYWYRQSLGQGLEFLIYFQGNSAPDKSGLPSDRFSAERTGGSVSTLTIQRTQQEDSAVYLCASSLPIANVLTFGAGSRLTVL.

This clonotype was picked up many times. The chain couples TRBV6-2 or TRBV6-3 to TRBJ2-1, with 8 bases matching TRBD2. V shed 5 bases and J 6 bases; nucleotides not matched to a gene: 9. This CDR3 region has 15 residues. Germline lookup yields CDR1 MNHEY and CDR2 SVGEGT. The CDR3 is CASSSGSSLGNEQFF. CDR3 nucleotides: TGTGCCAGCAGTAGCGGGAGTAGTTTGGGCAATGAGCAGTTCTTC.

In this sample, this clonotype turned up a few times. The J gene is TRBJ1-1, the V gene TRBV11-2; D is undetermined. Trimming took off 4 bases at V and 7 bases at J, with 19 bases between the two ends. The CDR3 is 15 residues long. CDR1 and CDR2 (germline): SGHAT, FQNNGV. CDR3 loop: CASSSILDVTREAFF. The CDR3, as DNA: TGTGCCAGCAGCTCGATATTGGACGTAACCCGTGAAGCTTTCTTT.

This clonotype was recorded a few times. This chain links TRBV25-1 with TRBJ2-3; TRBD2 aligns across 12 bases. The germline V gene has CDR1 MGHDK and CDR2 SYGVNS. The CDR3 runs 15 residues. After removal of 5 bases from V and 5 bases from J, the junction contained 5 bases not matched to a gene. The CDR3 here is CASSRLAGDGDTQYF. CDR3 sequence (DNA): TGTGCCAGCAGTAGACTAGCGGGAGATGGAGATACGCAGTATTTT.

This clonotype showed up many times. The chain uses TRBV7-9 and TRBJ1-3; D might be TRBD1 (5 bases). The V gene lost 6 bases and the J gene lost 7 bases, with 16 bases spanning the gap. The CDR3 extends over 14 amino acids. In germline, CDR1 is SEHNR, CDR2 FQNEAQ (reference sequence). The CDR3 is CASRFDLNRNTIYF. CDR3 nucleotides: TGTGCCAGCAGGTTTGACCTTAACAGGAACACCATATATTTT. The variable domain in full, with the rest retrieved from reference TRBV7-9 and TRBJ1-3, is DTGVSQNPRHKITKRGQNVTFRCDPISEHNRLYWYRQTLGQGPEFLTYFQNEAQLEKSRLLSDRFSAERPKGSFSTLEIQRTEQGDSAMYLCASRFDLNRNTIYFGEGSWLTVV.

V and J are TRBV6-2 or TRBV6-3 and TRBJ2-7; 10 bases fit TRBD2. In germline, CDR1 is MNHEY, CDR2 SVGEGT. This CDR3 has 15 residues. The V gene end was trimmed by 6 bases and the J gene end by 4 bases; junction bases not matched to a gene: 9. Here the CDR3 reads CASSRGLAERYEQYF. The CDR3 nucleotides are TGTGCCAGCAGCCGAGGACTAGCGGAGCGATACGAGCAGTACTTC.

This clonotype was detected ten times or more. The V call is TRBV7-2, the J call TRBJ2-3, with D perhaps TRBD1 or TRBD2 (5 bases each). This CDR3 has 17 amino acids. V lost 2 bases, J lost 5 bases, and 20 bases lay in between. CDR1 SGHTA and CDR2 FQGNSA come from the germline V gene. The CDR3 reads CASSLLGGTGQIDTQYF. For the CDR3, the DNA is TGTGCCAGCAGCTTACTTGGGGGAACCGGACAAATAGATACGCAGTATTTT.

The J gene is TRBJ1-1, the V gene TRBV2; 9 bases agree with TRBD1. After removal of 4 bases from V and 3 bases from J, the junction contained 3 bases not matched to a gene. CDR1 SNHLY and CDR2 FYNNEI come from the germline V gene. This CDR3 region has 14 residues. CDR3 sequence reads: CASSGGQGYTEAFF. The CDR3 nucleotides are TGTGCCAGCAGTGGGGGACAGGGATACACTGAAGCTTTCTTT.

This clonotype was observed a few times. The rearrangement joins TRBV6-2 or TRBV6-3 to TRBJ2-1; the D is unclear. In germline, CDR1 is MNHEY, CDR2 SVGEGT. The CDR3 length is 11 residues. V lost 3 bases to trimming and J lost 8 bases, with 5 bases between them. Here the CDR3 DNA reads TGTGCCAGCAGTTATACTGATGAGCAGTTCTTC. Residues: CASSYTDEQFF.

Many counts were recorded for this clonotype. The V and J genes are TRBV10-2 and TRBJ2-1; 7 bases map to TRBD1. CDR3 size: 14 residues. Trimming cost V 7 bases and J 5 bases; bases outside gene matches: 8. Germline values: CDR1 WSHSY, CDR2 SAAADI. The CDR3 sequence is CASTTPDRDNEQFF. CDR3 in DNA: TGCGCCAGCACCACGCCCGACAGGGACAATGAGCAGTTCTTC.

V and J are TRBV29-1 and TRBJ1-4, with 12 bases matching TRBD1. The germline gives CDR1 SQVTM, CDR2 ANQGSEA. The CDR3 runs to 14 residues. V dropped 6 bases and J dropped 7; count of bases not matched to a gene: 6. CDR3 nucleotide sequence: TGCAGCGTAGGGACAGGGGGCGGCGGTGAAAAACTGTTTTTT. This codes for CSVGTGGGGEKLFF.

This clonotype was seen repeatedly, ten times or more. J is TRBJ1-5 and V is TRBV7-2; 8 nucleotides align to TRBD1. V lost 5 bases, J lost 2 bases, and 11 bases stayed unmatched. Germline lookup yields CDR1 SGHTA and CDR2 FQGNSA. The CDR3 extends over 17 amino acids. The CDR3 nucleotides read TGTGCCAGCAGCCCCGAAATCGGGACAGGAGGCAATCAGCCCCAGCATTTT. Translation: CASSPEIGTGGNQPQHF.

Many counts were recorded for this clonotype. This chain joins TRBV7-2 and TRBJ1-2; D remains ambiguous. This CDR3 has 11 residues. The ends were cut back, 4 bases at V and 4 bases at J, with 4 bases in the middle. Looked up from germline, CDR1 is SGHTA and CDR2 is FQGNSA. The CDR3 is CASSSFYGYTF. CDR3 DNA: TGTGCCAGCAGCTCTTTCTATGGCTACACCTTC.

This clonotype was observed many times. The CDR3 DNA is TGTGCCAGCAGCTCGGGACTAGGAGGAGGAAGCACCGGGGAGCTGTTTTTT. Translation: CASSSGLGGGSTGELFF. This chain uses TRBV7-2 with TRBJ2-2, with TRBD2 identical over 8 bases. Germline V gene lookup returns CDR1 SGHTA and CDR2 FQGNSA. This CDR3 is 17 amino acids long. V was pared by 4 bases and J by 4 bases, with 11 bases of the junction left unmatched. Full variable domain (missing parts from reference TRBV7-2 and TRBJ2-2): GAGVSQSPSNKVTEKGKDVELRCDPISGHTALYWYRQSLGQGLEFLIYFQGNSAPDKSGLPSDRFSAERTGGSVSTLTIQRTQQEDSAVYLCASSSGLGGGSTGELFFGEGSRLTVL.